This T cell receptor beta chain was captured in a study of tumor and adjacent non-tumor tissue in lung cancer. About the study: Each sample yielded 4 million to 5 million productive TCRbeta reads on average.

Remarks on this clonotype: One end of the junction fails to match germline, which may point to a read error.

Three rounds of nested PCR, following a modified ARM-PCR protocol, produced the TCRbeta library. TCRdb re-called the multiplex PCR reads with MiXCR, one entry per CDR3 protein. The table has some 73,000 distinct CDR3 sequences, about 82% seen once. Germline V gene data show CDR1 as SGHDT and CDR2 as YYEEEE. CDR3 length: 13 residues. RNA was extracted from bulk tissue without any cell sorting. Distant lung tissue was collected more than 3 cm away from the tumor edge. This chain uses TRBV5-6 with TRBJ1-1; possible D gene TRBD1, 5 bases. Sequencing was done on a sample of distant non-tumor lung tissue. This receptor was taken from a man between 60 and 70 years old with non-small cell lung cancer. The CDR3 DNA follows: TGTGCCAGCTGCTTGCTTCAGGGCAGTGAGACTTTCTTT. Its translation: CASCLLQGSETFF.